One sample yielded the 15 T cell receptor beta chains listed below, sequenced in a study of circulating CD8 cells and anti-PD-1 response in melanoma. From live CD3+CD8+TCRalphabeta+ cells, four PD-1 and/or TIGIT subsets were sorted. TCR libraries were prepared from about 15 ng of total RNA with the QIAseq Immune Repertoire TCR panel. TCRdb processed the reads anew with MiXCR; each CDR3 protein has one entry. Of 600 to 650 distinct CDR3 sequences in the sample, approximately 9.6% were seen once. The sample here was CD8+ T cells from PBMCs, taken at baseline or after one month of anti-PD-1 therapy (not recorded which). The source is a human donor with melanoma.

This clonotype is large. This chain connects TRBV11-2 to TRBJ2-1, with D perhaps TRBD2 (6 bases). The germline V gene has CDR1 SGHAT and CDR2 FQNNGV. CDR3 length: 15 residues. The V gene lost 1 base and the J gene lost 8 bases, with 15 bases spanning the gap. CDR3: CASSLVRGLGDEQFF. CDR3 in DNA: TGTGCCAGCAGCTTAGTGCGGGGCCTAGGCGATGAGCAGTTCTTC.

By frequency in the sample, this clonotype is hyperexpanded. The chain combines TRBV20-1 with TRBJ2-7; 7 nucleotides match TRBD1. V lost 0 bases and J lost 1; bases outside the gene matches: 6. CDR1 DFQATT and CDR2 SNEGSKA come from the germline V gene (reference sequence). This CDR3 is 15 amino acids long. As DNA, the CDR3 is TGCAGTGCTAGAGACACAGGGGAATTGTCCTACGAGCAGTACTTC. Protein sequence: CSARDTGELSYEQYF.

By its share, this clonotype is large. The V call is TRBV25-1, the J call TRBJ2-7; D remains ambiguous. V was pared by 3 bases and J by 4 bases, with 4 bases between. The length of the CDR3 is 11 residues. From germline, CDR1 is MGHDK and CDR2 SYGVNS. As DNA, the CDR3 is TGTGCCAGCAGTGATGGGTACGAGCAGTACTTC. Amino acid sequence: CASSDGYEQYF.

This clonotype is classed as large (0.1 to 1%). The gene calls are TRBV25-1 and TRBJ1-6; tentatively, D is TRBD1 (6 bases). Germline V CDR1 and CDR2: MGHDK, SYGVNS. Between the trimmed V and J ends, which lost 8 bases and 9 bases, there was a span of 17 bases. This CDR3 contains 14 residues. CDR3 DNA: TGTGCCAGCGCCAGTACAGGGAACCCTTCACCCCTCCACTTT. As protein: CASASTGNPSPLHF.

By its share, this clonotype is medium-sized. This chain connects TRBV4-1 to TRBJ2-7, with 9 bases fitting TRBD1. The CDR3 is 16 residues long. With 0 bases clipped from V and 5 bases from J, the junction kept 8 bases outside the gene matches. Germline lookup yields CDR1 MGHRA and CDR2 YSYEKL. DNA for the CDR3: TGCGCCAGCAGCCAAGATCGGGGAACAGGGGGCAACGAGCAGTACTTC. Translated: CASSQDRGTGGNEQYF.

By sample fraction, this clonotype is large. V gene TRBV2 combines with J gene TRBJ2-1, with 9 nucleotides matching TRBD2. Trimming took 4 bases from V and 8 from J; bases not matched to a gene: 12. The germline CDR1 and CDR2 sequences are SNHLY and FYNNEI. The CDR3 runs 16 residues. The CDR3, as DNA: TGTGCCAGCAGTGCGCGCTTAGCGGGGGATGAGGATGAGCAGTTCTTC. This translates into CASSARLAGDEDEQFF. The variable domain in full, with the rest retrieved from reference TRBV2 and TRBJ2-1, is EPEVTQTPSHQVTQMGQEVILRCVPISNHLYFYWYRQILGQKVEFLVSFYNNEISEKSEIFDDQFSVERPDGSNFTLKIRSTKLEDSAMYFCASSARLAGDEDEQFFGPGTRLTVL.

This clonotype was seen only a few times. The rearrangement links TRBV5-5 to TRBJ1-1; weak D call: TRBD1 (6 bases). This CDR3 comprises 14 residues. Trimming stripped 4 bases from V and 0 bases from J, with 10 bases between. Per the germline V gene, CDR1 is SGHKS and CDR2 is YYEKEE (reference sequence). Written as DNA, the CDR3 is TGTGCCAGCAGCAATACAGGGATGAACACTGAAGCTTTCTTT. This gives the protein CASSNTGMNTEAFF.

This clonotype is classed as medium-sized. The J gene is TRBJ2-1, the V gene TRBV27; D is ambiguous. The CDR3 has 13 residues. With 5 bases removed from V and 5 bases from J, the gap between germline ends came to 10 bases. From germline, CDR1 is MNHEY and CDR2 SMNVEV (reference sequence). The DNA of the CDR3 is TGTGCCAGCAGTCCCACACGGCACAATGAGCAGTTCTTC. Protein product: CASSPTRHNEQFF.

This clonotype is deemed large. The chain carries TRBV2 and TRBJ2-7; the match to TRBD1 covers 7 bases. The CDR3 consists of 14 residues. The V gene end was trimmed by 3 bases and the J gene end by 3 bases; junction bases not matched to a gene: 5. From germline, CDR1 is SNHLY and CDR2 FYNNEI. CDR3 amino acids: CASSEMTGRYEQYF. The CDR3 region has the DNA TGTGCCAGCAGTGAGATGACAGGGCGCTACGAGCAGTACTTC.

This clonotype is classed as medium-sized. The V call is TRBV12-5, the J call TRBJ2-1; D remains unclear. V was shortened by 1 base and J by 6 bases, with 7 bases between the two germline ends. Germline V gene data show CDR1 as LGHNT and CDR2 as FRNRAP. There are 13 residues in the CDR3. The CDR3 here is CASGLAEVNEQFF. CDR3 DNA: TGTGCTAGTGGTTTGGCGGAAGTCAATGAGCAGTTCTTC.

By share, this clonotype counts as medium-sized. V is TRBV2 and J is TRBJ2-3, with 7 bases fitting TRBD1. Germline assignment: CDR1 SNHLY and CDR2 FYNNEI. J gave up 0 bases and V 7 bases, and 4 bases lay outside the gene matches. The CDR3 has 14 amino acids. CDR3 protein: CASKGTASTDTQYF. CDR3 in DNA: TGTGCCAGCAAAGGGACAGCAAGCACAGATACGCAGTATTTT.

By sample fraction, this clonotype is large (0.1 to 1%). The chain has TRBV28 and TRBJ2-7, with D maybe TRBD1 (5 bases). V lost 3 bases to trimming and J lost 0 bases, with 9 bases between them. The germline CDR1 and CDR2 sequences are MDHEN and SYDVKM. This CDR3 spans 14 amino acids. CDR3 DNA: TGTGCCAGCAGTTTGTTTGGGGCCTCCTACGAGCAGTACTTC. Translation gives CASSLFGASYEQYF.

In its sample, this clonotype is medium-sized (0.01 to 0.1%). The chain links TRBV18 to TRBJ1-1; a weak D match, TRBD1 (5 bases). The V gene's germline CDR1 is KGHSH and CDR2 LQKENI. Deletions cut 3 bases from V and 3 bases from J, with 20 bases between. The CDR3 is 17 amino acids. DNA of the CDR3: TGTGCCAGCTCACCGCGAACCGGGACGCTTTTGGACACTGAAGCTTTCTTT. This gives the protein CASSPRTGTLLDTEAFF.

In regard to this clonotype: A read error may be the cause here, since a much bigger clone is one base away. The genes are TRBV6-5 and TRBJ2-2; TRBD2 agrees at 7 bases. V lost 4 bases to trimming and J lost 3 bases; unmatched junction nucleotides: 8. Germline CDR1 and CDR2: MNHEY and SVGAGI. The CDR3 consists of 16 residues. The CDR3 loop is CASSSPGGMDTGELFF. The CDR3, as DNA: TGTGCCAGCAGTTCCCCCGGGGGGATGGACACCGGGGAGCTGTTTTTT.

Relative to its sample, this clonotype is hyperexpanded (1% or more). The chain is built from TRBV11-2 and TRBJ2-7; 7 bases agree with TRBD1. Germline V CDR1 and CDR2: SGHAT, FQNNGV. This CDR3 has 16 amino acids. V dropped 6 bases and J dropped 2; count of bases not matched to a gene: 13. The CDR3 DNA is TGTGCCAGCAGGGGAAAACAGGGGATTTTCGCCTACGAGCAGTACTTC. This encodes CASRGKQGIFAYEQYF.